Listed below are T cell receptor beta chains from one sample, sequenced in a study of technical replicates of blood from a few donors. Repertoires were generated with immunoSEQ multiplex PCR, while TCRdb's copy carries only in-frame clones and drops some. The data show tens of thousands of clones, approximately 90% seen once. The sequenced material came from PBMCs. The receptors stem from a human donor in good health. Some clones in this sample may be carry-over from other donors' samples. Both conserved end residues are part of each CDR3. D genes are given only for firm matches. Part of the rows lack a size; the others show once, few, many or a class for expanded clones.

>TRBJ2-5|TRBV2|.|.
CASSELFGWETQYF
TGTGCCAGCAGTGAGTTATTCGGGTGGGAGACCCAGTACTTC
>TRBJ2-2|TRBV18|.|.
CASSPLRPGELFF
TGTGCCAGCTCTCCGCTCAGGCCCGGGGAGCTGTTTTTT
>TRBJ2-2|TRBV15|.|TRBD2
CATAPGLKTGELFF
TGTGCCACCGCGCCGGGACTAAAGACCGGGGAGCTGTTTTTT
>TRBJ2-1|TRBV12-5|once|TRBD1
CASGLGQTGTGPYNEQFF
TGTGCTAGTGGTTTGGGACAGACCGGGACAGGCCCGTACAATGAGCAGTTCTTC
>TRBJ2-6|TRBV6-5|.|.
CASSYGGSGANVLTF
TGTGCCAGCAGTTACGGGGGGTCTGGGGCCAACGTCCTGACTTTC
>TRBJ2-5|TRBV4-2|.|TRBD2
CASSQGGSSGGARETQYF
TGTGCCAGCAGCCAAGGGGGTTCTAGCGGGGGGGCCCGAGAGACCCAGTACTTC
>TRBJ2-7|TRBV7-2|.|TRBD2
CASSLEGTSGGYEQYF
TGTGCCAGCAGCTTAGAAGGGACTAGCGGGGGATACGAGCAGTACTTC
>TRBJ1-5|TRBV4-3|.|TRBD1
CASSQQTGNQPQHF
TGCGCCAGCAGCCAACAGACAGGGAATCAGCCCCAGCATTTT
>TRBJ2-3|TRBV7-3|.|.
CASSLTRTSTDTQYF
TGTGCCAGCAGCTTAACGAGGACTAGCACAGATACGCAGTATTTT
>TRBJ2-7|TRBV27|.|.
CASREWRASSYEQYF
TGTGCCAGCAGGGAGTGGAGGGCTAGCTCCTACGAGCAGTACTTC
>TRBJ2-1|TRBV6-5|.|TRBD1
CASSYSGQGDYYEQFF
TGTGCCAGCAGTTACTCAGGGCAGGGGGATTATTACGAGCAGTTCTTC
>TRBJ2-7|TRBV2|.|.
CASSETSSYEQYF
TGTGCCAGCAGTGAAACTAGCTCCTACGAGCAGTACTTC
>TRBJ1-4|TRBV11-2|.|.
CASSLGSKKLFF
TGTGCCAGCAGCCTGGGGAGTAAAAAACTGTTTTTT
>TRBJ2-4|TRBV30|once|TRBD2
CAWSSAGGIHLAKNIQYF
TGTGCCTGGAGTTCGGCGGGAGGGATACATCTAGCCAAAAACATTCAGTACTTC
>TRBJ2-5|TRBV11-3|once|TRBD2
CASSSPIAGREETQYF
TGTGCCAGCAGCTCGCCAATAGCGGGGAGGGAAGAGACCCAGTACTTC
>TRBJ2-3|TRBV4-3|.|.
CASSNRDFLRTDTQYF
TGCGCCAGCAGCAACCGGGACTTCCTCCGGACAGATACGCAGTATTTT
>TRBJ2-3|TRBV7-9|.|.
CASSSTDTQYF
TGTGCCAGCAGCTCAACAGATACGCAGTATTTT
>TRBJ1-2|TRBV29-1|.|.
CSVEYGYNYGYTF
TGCAGCGTTGAGTACGGGTACAACTATGGCTACACCTTC